A selection of T cell receptor beta chains follows, all from one sample in a study of T-cell reconstitution after alpha-beta-depleted transplantation in children. Each CDR3 protein gets one entry after TCRdb re-called the PCR reads with MiXCR. The data contain tens of thousands of distinct CDR3 sequences, roughly 4.9% of them singletons. The starting material was PBMCs, mostly from graft donor cells, obtained 180 days after TCRalphabeta/CD19-depleted stem cell transplant. The receptors stem from a boy younger than two who had a stem cell transplant for acute myeloid leukemia, so the T cells may come from the graft donor. The CDR3 runs from the conserved cysteine through the conserved F or W. Each record gives: D gene, J gene, V gene, clone size, CDR3 DNA, CDR3 protein. A D gene is named only where the DNA matches it firmly. The size field is filled for only some rows; it gives once, few, many or a size class.

D gene: NA; J gene: TRBJ1-5; V gene: TRBV6-2/TRBV6-3; clone size: many; CDR3 DNA: TGTGCCAGCAGCCTGGGCCTGGGGCCCCAGCATTTT; CDR3 protein: CASSLGLGPQHF
D gene: TRBD2; J gene: TRBJ2-1; V gene: TRBV6-5; clone size: many; CDR3 DNA: TGTGCCAGCAGTTATGCTAGCGGGGGCCGTCACTCCTACAATGAGCAGTTCTTC; CDR3 protein: CASSYASGGRHSYNEQFF
D gene: NA; J gene: TRBJ1-1; V gene: TRBV5-1; clone size: many; CDR3 DNA: TGCGCCAGCAGCATCGCAGCTGGGGCCACTGAAGCTTTCTTT; CDR3 protein: CASSIAAGATEAFF
D gene: NA; J gene: TRBJ2-1; V gene: TRBV27; clone size: many; CDR3 DNA: TGTGCCAGCAGTTTGGCTAACTTCAATGAGCAGTTCTTC; CDR3 protein: CASSLANFNEQFF
D gene: NA; J gene: TRBJ2-3; V gene: TRBV12-3/TRBV12-4; clone size: many; CDR3 DNA: TGTGCCAGCAGTCCCTCTAGCACAGATACGCAGTATTTT; CDR3 protein: CASSPSSTDTQYF
D gene: TRBD2; J gene: TRBJ2-2; V gene: TRBV27; clone size: many; CDR3 DNA: TGTGCCAGCAGTTTAAGAGGGACTACAAACACCGGGGAGCTGTTTTTT; CDR3 protein: CASSLRGTTNTGELFF
D gene: NA; J gene: TRBJ2-7; V gene: TRBV7-2; clone size: many; CDR3 DNA: TGTGCCAGCAGCTTAGAAGAACTAAGCAAGCAGTACTTC; CDR3 protein: CASSLEELSKQYF
D gene: TRBD1; J gene: TRBJ2-2; V gene: TRBV29-1; clone size: many; CDR3 DNA: TGCAGCGGCTCTACAGGGGACACCGGGGAGCTGTTTTTT; CDR3 protein: CSGSTGDTGELFF
D gene: TRBD1; J gene: TRBJ2-2; V gene: TRBV7-8; clone size: many; CDR3 DNA: TGTGCCAGCAGCGACAGGGGGCGACAGGAGGTGACAACCGGGGAGCTGTTTTTT; CDR3 protein: CASSDRGRQEVTTGELFF
D gene: TRBD2; J gene: TRBJ2-5; V gene: TRBV20-1; clone size: many; CDR3 DNA: TGCAGTGCTGAGGGAGGGACTAGCGGGGGGCCGGTCAAAGAGACCCAGTACTTC; CDR3 protein: CSAEGGTSGGPVKETQYF
D gene: NA; J gene: TRBJ2-1; V gene: TRBV19; clone size: many; CDR3 DNA: TGTGCCAGTAGTATGGGAAGGGTCATGGAGCAGTTCTTC; CDR3 protein: CASSMGRVMEQFF
D gene: NA; J gene: TRBJ1-6; V gene: TRBV6-5; clone size: many; CDR3 DNA: TGTGCCAGCAGTTACTCGAAGGTACCCGCCGGGGCCCTCCACTTT; CDR3 protein: CASSYSKVPAGALHF
D gene: TRBD1; J gene: TRBJ2-7; V gene: TRBV20-1; clone size: many; CDR3 DNA: TGCAGTTTTCAGACAGGGGGCCCCTACGAGCAGTACTTC; CDR3 protein: CSFQTGGPYEQYF
D gene: NA; J gene: TRBJ2-6; V gene: TRBV9; clone size: many; CDR3 DNA: TGTGCCAGCAGCGGTGGGACGACCGGGGCCAACGTCCTGACTTTC; CDR3 protein: CASSGGTTGANVLTF
D gene: TRBD1; J gene: TRBJ2-7; V gene: TRBV7-8; clone size: many; CDR3 DNA: TGTGCCAGCAGCCCCCGGGACAGGGGTATGCCCGAGCAGTACTTC; CDR3 protein: CASSPRDRGMPEQYF
D gene: TRBD1; J gene: TRBJ2-3; V gene: TRBV5-6; clone size: many; CDR3 DNA: TGTGCCAGCAGCTGGAACCTCCGGGACAGGGGGAGATTAGCTTACACAGATACGCAGTATTTT; CDR3 protein: CASSWNLRDRGRLAYTDTQYF
D gene: NA; J gene: TRBJ2-1; V gene: TRBV10-3; clone size: many; CDR3 DNA: TGTGCCATCAGTCCCCAGGGTAATGAGCAGTTCTTC; CDR3 protein: CAISPQGNEQFF
D gene: TRBD2; J gene: TRBJ2-1; V gene: TRBV12-3/TRBV12-4; clone size: many; CDR3 DNA: TGTGCCAGCAGGCTCCGGACTGGACTAGTGAATTATGAGCAGTTCTTC; CDR3 protein: CASRLRTGLVNYEQFF
D gene: NA; J gene: TRBJ2-1; V gene: TRBV20-1; clone size: many; CDR3 DNA: TGCAGTGCTAGAGAAGGTCTACTCGAGCAGTTCTTC; CDR3 protein: CSAREGLLEQFF
D gene: NA; J gene: TRBJ2-5; V gene: TRBV11-2; clone size: many; CDR3 DNA: TGTGCCAGCAGCTTAATGTTATATGGGGCGATCTCTCAAGAGACCCAGTACTTC; CDR3 protein: CASSLMLYGAISQETQYF
D gene: NA; J gene: TRBJ2-5; V gene: TRBV5-5; clone size: many; CDR3 DNA: TGTGCCAGCAACTTTGTTGTCGGCGGAAAAGAGACCCAGTACTTC; CDR3 protein: CASNFVVGGKETQYF
D gene: NA; J gene: TRBJ1-1; V gene: TRBV5-1; clone size: many; CDR3 DNA: TGCGCCAGCAGCTTGTTGGGGCTTCTTAACACTGAAGCTTTCTTT; CDR3 protein: CASSLLGLLNTEAFF
D gene: NA; J gene: TRBJ1-2; V gene: TRBV3-1; clone size: many; CDR3 DNA: TGTGCCAGCAGCCAAGATGCCCCTTTGGCCGCCGGGGGCTACACCTTC; CDR3 protein: CASSQDAPLAAGGYTF
D gene: NA; J gene: TRBJ2-1; V gene: TRBV12-3/TRBV12-4; clone size: many; CDR3 DNA: TGTGCCAGCAGTTTACGGGACTTCCGGCTCCACAATGAGCAGTTCTTC; CDR3 protein: CASSLRDFRLHNEQFF
D gene: NA; J gene: TRBJ2-5; V gene: TRBV7-2; clone size: once; CDR3 DNA: TGTGCCAGCAGCTCAGTAGACGGGGGGACCCAGTACTTC; CDR3 protein: CASSSVDGGTQYF
D gene: NA; J gene: TRBJ1-1; V gene: TRBV5-1; clone size: many; CDR3 DNA: TGCGCCAGCAGCTTCAGAGGGGACTTGAACACTGAAGCTTTCTTT; CDR3 protein: CASSFRGDLNTEAFF
D gene: NA; J gene: TRBJ1-1; V gene: TRBV5-1; clone size: many; CDR3 DNA: TGCGCCAGCAGCTTGGACGGTAGGAGCACTGAAGCTTTCTTT; CDR3 protein: CASSLDGRSTEAFF
D gene: NA; J gene: TRBJ1-2; V gene: TRBV15; clone size: many; CDR3 DNA: TGTGCCACCAGCAGAGATCCCAGGACCTATGGCTACACCTTC; CDR3 protein: CATSRDPRTYGYTF
D gene: NA; J gene: TRBJ2-3; V gene: TRBV20-1; clone size: many; CDR3 DNA: TGCAGTGCTAACCCTAGCGGCACAGATACGCAGTATTTT; CDR3 protein: CSANPSGTDTQYF
D gene: TRBD2; J gene: TRBJ2-5; V gene: TRBV3-1; clone size: many; CDR3 DNA: TGTGCCAGCAGCCCCCTAGGTTGGAGTAGCGGGGGCGAGACCCAGTACTTC; CDR3 protein: CASSPLGWSSGGETQYF
D gene: NA; J gene: TRBJ1-6; V gene: TRBV20-1; clone size: many; CDR3 DNA: TGCAGTGCTAGAGTAGGGCCTCTTAATTCACCCCTCCACTTT; CDR3 protein: CSARVGPLNSPLHF
D gene: TRBD1; J gene: TRBJ1-2; V gene: TRBV27; clone size: many; CDR3 DNA: TGTGCCAGCAGAGCCAACCGGGACAGGGTCCCCTATGGCTACACCTTC; CDR3 protein: CASRANRDRVPYGYTF
D gene: TRBD1; J gene: TRBJ2-1; V gene: TRBV4-3; clone size: many; CDR3 DNA: TGCGCCAGCAGCCTAGACAGGGGGCGGGAGCAGTTCTTC; CDR3 protein: CASSLDRGREQFF
D gene: NA; J gene: TRBJ2-7; V gene: TRBV10-3; clone size: many; CDR3 DNA: TGTGCCATCAGTACATCCGGACGGGCAAGCTACGAGCAGTACTTC; CDR3 protein: CAISTSGRASYEQYF
D gene: NA; J gene: TRBJ1-3; V gene: TRBV13; clone size: NA; CDR3 DNA: TGTGCCAGCAGTACGGGGGAAGGCTCTGGAAACACCATATATTTT; CDR3 protein: CASSTGEGSGNTIYF
D gene: TRBD1; J gene: TRBJ1-6; V gene: TRBV10-1; clone size: many; CDR3 DNA: TGCGCCAGCAGCCGGGACAGGGGGTTCGGGTCACCCCTCCACTTT; CDR3 protein: CASSRDRGFGSPLHF
D gene: NA; J gene: TRBJ2-3; V gene: TRBV5-8; clone size: NA; CDR3 DNA: TGTGCCATGAGCGTCGGGGTGCCGCTTGATACGCAGTATTTT; CDR3 protein: CAMSVGVPLDTQYF
D gene: NA; J gene: TRBJ2-5; V gene: TRBV24-1; clone size: many; CDR3 DNA: TGTGCCACCAGTGCTGGCGGGGCCGCGTACCAAGAGACCCAGTACTTC; CDR3 protein: CATSAGGAAYQETQYF
D gene: NA; J gene: TRBJ1-2; V gene: TRBV12-3/TRBV12-4; clone size: many; CDR3 DNA: TGTGCCAGCAGCCTCGGGGGTCACTATGGCTACACCTTC; CDR3 protein: CASSLGGHYGYTF
D gene: NA; J gene: TRBJ2-3; V gene: TRBV29-1; clone size: many; CDR3 DNA: TGCAGCGTTGTAACTAGCACAGATACGCAGTATTTT; CDR3 protein: CSVVTSTDTQYF
D gene: NA; J gene: TRBJ2-7; V gene: TRBV4-3; clone size: many; CDR3 DNA: TGCGCCAGCAGCCAAGATTACCAGCCCACCTACGAGCAGTACTTC; CDR3 protein: CASSQDYQPTYEQYF
D gene: NA; J gene: TRBJ2-1; V gene: TRBV6-5; clone size: many; CDR3 DNA: TGTGCCAGCAGTTACACGGGACAACTCGAGCAGTTCTTC; CDR3 protein: CASSYTGQLEQFF
D gene: NA; J gene: TRBJ2-7; V gene: TRBV4-3; clone size: many; CDR3 DNA: TGCGCCAGCAGCCAGACCCGGGGAACCTACGAGCAGTACTTC; CDR3 protein: CASSQTRGTYEQYF
D gene: TRBD1; J gene: TRBJ1-4; V gene: TRBV15; clone size: many; CDR3 DNA: TGTGCCACCAGCGGGATGGGACAGCTCCGAGAAAAACTGTTTTTT; CDR3 protein: CATSGMGQLREKLFF
D gene: TRBD1; J gene: TRBJ2-2; V gene: TRBV18; clone size: many; CDR3 DNA: TGTGCCAGCTCACCCGACAGGGGCCGGAACACCGGGGAGCTGTTTTTT; CDR3 protein: CASSPDRGRNTGELFF
D gene: TRBD2; J gene: TRBJ2-3; V gene: TRBV5-6; clone size: many; CDR3 DNA: TGTGCCAGCAGCTTGACTAGCGGGGCGCATGATACGCAGTATTTT; CDR3 protein: CASSLTSGAHDTQYF